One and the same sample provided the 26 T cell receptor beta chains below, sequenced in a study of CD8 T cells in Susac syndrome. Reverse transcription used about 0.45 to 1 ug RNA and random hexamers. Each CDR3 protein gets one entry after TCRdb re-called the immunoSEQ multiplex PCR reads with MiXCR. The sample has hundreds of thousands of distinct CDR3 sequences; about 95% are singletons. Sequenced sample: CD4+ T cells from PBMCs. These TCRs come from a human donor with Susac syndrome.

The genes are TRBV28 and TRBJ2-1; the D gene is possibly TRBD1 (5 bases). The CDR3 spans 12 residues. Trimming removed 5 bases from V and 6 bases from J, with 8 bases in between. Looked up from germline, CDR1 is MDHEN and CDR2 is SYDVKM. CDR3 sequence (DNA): TGTGCCAGCAGTCGACAGAGCAATGAGCAGTTCTTC. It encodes CASSRQSNEQFF.

The CDR3 nucleotides are TGCGCCAGCAGCCAAAGTTCGGAGGGGGGGTACTATGGCTACACCTTC. Translation gives CASSQSSEGGYYGYTF. The J gene is TRBJ1-2, the V gene TRBV4-3, with D tentatively TRBD1 (6 bases). V was cut by 2 bases and J by 3 bases, with 16 bases left in between. This CDR3 is built from 16 residues. CDR1 LGHNA and CDR2 YSLEER come from the germline V gene.

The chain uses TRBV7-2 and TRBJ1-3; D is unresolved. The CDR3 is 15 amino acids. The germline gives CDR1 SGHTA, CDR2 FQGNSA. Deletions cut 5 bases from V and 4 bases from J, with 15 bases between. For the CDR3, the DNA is TGTGCCAGCAGCCCCTCCATGGACCCAGGAAACACCATATATTTT. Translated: CASSPSMDPGNTIYF.

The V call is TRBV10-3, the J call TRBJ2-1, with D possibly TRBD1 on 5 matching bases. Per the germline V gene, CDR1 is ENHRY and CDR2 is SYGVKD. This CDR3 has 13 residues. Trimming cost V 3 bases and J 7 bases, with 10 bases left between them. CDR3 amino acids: CAISEYKGNEQFF. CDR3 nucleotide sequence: TGTGCCATCAGTGAATATAAGGGGAATGAGCAGTTCTTC.

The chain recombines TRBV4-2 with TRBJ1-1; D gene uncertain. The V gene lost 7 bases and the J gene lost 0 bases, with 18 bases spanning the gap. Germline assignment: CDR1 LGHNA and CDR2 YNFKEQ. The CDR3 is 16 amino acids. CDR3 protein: CASTERLYPMNTEAFF. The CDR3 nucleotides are TGTGCCAGCACCGAGAGGTTATACCCTATGAACACTGAAGCTTTCTTT.

CDR3 bases: TGCAGCGTTGATGGCGACAGCCAAGAGACCCAGTACTTC. Encoded protein: CSVDGDSQETQYF. The rearrangement uses TRBV29-1 and TRBJ2-5; tentative D call: TRBD1 (5 bases). The CDR3 is made up of 13 amino acids. The V gene lost 3 bases and the J gene lost 1 base, with 9 bases spanning the gap. Germline lookup yields CDR1 SQVTM and CDR2 ANQGSEA. The variable domain in full, with the rest retrieved from reference TRBV29-1 and TRBJ2-5, is SAVISQKPSRDICQRGTSLTIQCQVDSQVTMMFWYRQQPGQSLTLIATANQGSEATYESGFVIDKFPISRPNLTFSTLTVSNMSPEDSSIYLCSVDGDSQETQYFGPGTRLLVL.

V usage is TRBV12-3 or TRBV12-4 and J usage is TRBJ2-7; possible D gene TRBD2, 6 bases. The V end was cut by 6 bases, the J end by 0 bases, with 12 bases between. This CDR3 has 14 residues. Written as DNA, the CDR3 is TGTGCCAGCAGGGCGGGACGGTTCTCCTACGAGCAGTACTTC. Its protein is CASRAGRFSYEQYF.

CDR3: CASSSGSSGNTIYF. CDR3 DNA sequence: TGTGCCAGCAGTTCGGGGAGCTCTGGAAACACCATATATTTT. The rearrangement uses TRBV12-3 or TRBV12-4 and TRBJ1-3, with no clear D. With 4 bases removed from V and 0 bases from J, the gap between germline ends came to 7 bases. CDR3 size: 14 residues.

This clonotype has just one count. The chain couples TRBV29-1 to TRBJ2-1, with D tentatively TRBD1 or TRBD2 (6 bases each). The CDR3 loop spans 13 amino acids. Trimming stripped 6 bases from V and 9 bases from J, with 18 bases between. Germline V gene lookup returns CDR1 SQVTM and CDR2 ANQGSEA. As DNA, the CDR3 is TGCAGCGTCGGGGGCTCCAGGGGTGGTGAGCAGTTCTTC. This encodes CSVGGSRGGEQFF.

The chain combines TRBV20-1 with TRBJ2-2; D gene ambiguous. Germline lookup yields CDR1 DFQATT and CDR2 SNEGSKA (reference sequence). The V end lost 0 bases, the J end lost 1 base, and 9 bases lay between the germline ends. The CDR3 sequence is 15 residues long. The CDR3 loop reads CSAREAVKNTGELFF. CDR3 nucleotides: TGCAGTGCTAGAGAGGCGGTGAAGAACACCGGGGAGCTGTTTTTT.

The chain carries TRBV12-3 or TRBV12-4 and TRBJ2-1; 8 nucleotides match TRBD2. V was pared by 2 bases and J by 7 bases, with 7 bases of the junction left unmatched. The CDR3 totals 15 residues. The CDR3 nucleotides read TGTGCCAGCAGTTTACGGGGGGGGGATTTAAATGAGCAGTTCTTC. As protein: CASSLRGGDLNEQFF.

The CDR3 DNA reads as TGTGCCAGCAGGACGACAGGGGGCAGCGAAAAACTGTTTTTT. This gives the protein CASRTTGGSEKLFF. This sequence joins TRBV27 and TRBJ1-4; 10 bases line up with TRBD1. The CDR3 covers 14 residues. The J segment lost 8 bases and the V segment lost 6 bases, leaving 6 bases of the junction unmatched. From germline, CDR1 is MNHEY and CDR2 SMNVEV (reference sequence).

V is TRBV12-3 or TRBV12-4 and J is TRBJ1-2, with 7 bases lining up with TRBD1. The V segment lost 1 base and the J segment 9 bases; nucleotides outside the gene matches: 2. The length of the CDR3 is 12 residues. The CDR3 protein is CASSLDRGRYTF. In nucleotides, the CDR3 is TGTGCCAGCAGTTTAGACAGGGGACGCTACACCTTC.

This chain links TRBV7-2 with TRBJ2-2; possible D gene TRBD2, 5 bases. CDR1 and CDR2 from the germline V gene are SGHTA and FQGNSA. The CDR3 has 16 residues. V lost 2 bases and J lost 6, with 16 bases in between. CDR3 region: CASSLPRTLGSGELFF. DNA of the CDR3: TGTGCCAGCAGCTTACCCCGGACTCTAGGGTCCGGGGAGCTGTTTTTT.

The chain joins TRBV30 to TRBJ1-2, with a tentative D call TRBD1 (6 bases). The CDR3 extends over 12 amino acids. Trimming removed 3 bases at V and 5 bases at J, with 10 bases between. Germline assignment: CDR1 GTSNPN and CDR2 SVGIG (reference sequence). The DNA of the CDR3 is TGTGCCTGGAGGACAGGTTCTTATGGCTACACCTTC. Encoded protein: CAWRTGSYGYTF.

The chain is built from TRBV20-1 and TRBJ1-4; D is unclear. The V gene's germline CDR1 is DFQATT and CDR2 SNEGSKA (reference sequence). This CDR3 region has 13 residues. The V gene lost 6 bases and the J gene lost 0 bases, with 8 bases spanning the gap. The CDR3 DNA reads TGCAGTGCCCCGGTCGCAACTAATGAAAAACTGTTTTTT. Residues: CSAPVATNEKLFF.

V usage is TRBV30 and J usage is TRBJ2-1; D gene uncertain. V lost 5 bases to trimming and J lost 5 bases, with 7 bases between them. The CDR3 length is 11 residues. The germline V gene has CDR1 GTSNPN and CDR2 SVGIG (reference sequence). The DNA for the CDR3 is TGTGCCTGGGACCAACACAATGAGCAGTTCTTC. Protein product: CAWDQHNEQFF.

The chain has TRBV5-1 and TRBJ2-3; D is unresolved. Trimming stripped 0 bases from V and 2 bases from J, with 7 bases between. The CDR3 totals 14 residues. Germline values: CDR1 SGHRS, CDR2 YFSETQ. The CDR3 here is CASSLVGNTDTQYF. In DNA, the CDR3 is TGCGCCAGCAGCTTGGTGGGGAACACAGATACGCAGTATTTT.

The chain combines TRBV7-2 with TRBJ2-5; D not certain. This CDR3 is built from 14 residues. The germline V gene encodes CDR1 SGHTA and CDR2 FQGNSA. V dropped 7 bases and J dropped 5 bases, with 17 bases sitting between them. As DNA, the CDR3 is TGTGCCAGCAAATCCGCCGGCGTATCGGAGACCCAGTACTTC. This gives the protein CASKSAGVSETQYF.

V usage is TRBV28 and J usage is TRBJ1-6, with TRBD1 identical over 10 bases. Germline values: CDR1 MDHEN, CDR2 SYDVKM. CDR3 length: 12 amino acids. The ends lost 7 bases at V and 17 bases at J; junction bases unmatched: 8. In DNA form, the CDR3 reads TGTGCCAGCACCGCGGACAGGGGGACTGTCCACTTT. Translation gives CASTADRGTVHF. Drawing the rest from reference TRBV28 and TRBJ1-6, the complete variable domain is DVKVTQSSRYLVKRTGEKVFLECVQDMDHENMFWYRQDPGLGLRLIYFSYDVKMKEKGDIPEGYSVSREKKERFSLILESASTNQTSMYLCASTADRGTVHFGNGTRLTVT.

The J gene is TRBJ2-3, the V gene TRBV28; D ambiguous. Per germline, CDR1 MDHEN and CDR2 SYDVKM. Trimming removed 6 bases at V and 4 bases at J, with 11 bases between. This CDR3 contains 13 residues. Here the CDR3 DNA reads TGTGCCAGCAGCCACCCGATACCAGATACGCAGTATTTT. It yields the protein CASSHPIPDTQYF. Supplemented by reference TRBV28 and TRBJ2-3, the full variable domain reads DVKVTQSSRYLVKRTGEKVFLECVQDMDHENMFWYRQDPGLGLRLIYFSYDVKMKEKGDIPEGYSVSREKKERFSLILESASTNQTSMYLCASSHPIPDTQYFGPGTRLTVL.

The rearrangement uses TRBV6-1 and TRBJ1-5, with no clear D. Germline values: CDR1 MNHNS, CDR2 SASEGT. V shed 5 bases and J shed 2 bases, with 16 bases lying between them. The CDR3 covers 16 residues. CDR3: CASSPWTGFGNQPQHF. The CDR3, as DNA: TGTGCCAGCAGTCCTTGGACGGGGTTCGGCAATCAGCCCCAGCATTTT.

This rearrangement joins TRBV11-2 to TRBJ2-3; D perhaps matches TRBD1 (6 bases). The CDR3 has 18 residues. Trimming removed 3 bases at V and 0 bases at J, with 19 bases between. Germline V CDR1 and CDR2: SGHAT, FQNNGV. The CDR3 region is CASSLGLMGATSTDTQYF. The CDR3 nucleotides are TGTGCCAGCAGCTTGGGTTTGATGGGGGCGACTAGCACAGATACGCAGTATTTT. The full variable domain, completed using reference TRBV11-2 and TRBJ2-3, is EAGVAQSPRYKIIEKRQSVAFWCNPISGHATLYWYQQILGQGPKLLIQFQNNGVVDDSQLPKDRFSAERLKGVDSTLKIQPAKLEDSAVYLCASSLGLMGATSTDTQYFGPGTRLTVL.

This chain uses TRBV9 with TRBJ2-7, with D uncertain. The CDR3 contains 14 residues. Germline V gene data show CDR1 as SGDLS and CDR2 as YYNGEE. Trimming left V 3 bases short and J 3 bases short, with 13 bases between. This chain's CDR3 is CASSANNLDYEQYF. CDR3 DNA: TGTGCCAGCAGCGCAAACAACTTAGACTACGAGCAGTACTTC.

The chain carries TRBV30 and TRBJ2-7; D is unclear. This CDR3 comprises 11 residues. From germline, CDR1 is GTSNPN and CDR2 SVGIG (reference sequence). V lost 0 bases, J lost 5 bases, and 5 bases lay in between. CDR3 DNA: TGTGCCTGGAGTGTACTACACGAGCAGTACTTC. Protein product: CAWSVLHEQYF. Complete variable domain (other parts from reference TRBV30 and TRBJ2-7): SQTIHQWPATLVQPVGSPLSLECTVEGTSNPNLYWYRQAAGRGLQLLFYSVGIGQISSEVPQNLSASRPQDRQFILSSKKLLLSDSGFYLCAWSVLHEQYFGPGTRLTVT.

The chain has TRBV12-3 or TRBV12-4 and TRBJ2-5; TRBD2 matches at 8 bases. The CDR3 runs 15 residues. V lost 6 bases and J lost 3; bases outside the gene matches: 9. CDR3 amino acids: CASSPSGLVEETQYF. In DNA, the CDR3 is TGTGCCAGCAGCCCTTCGGGACTAGTTGAAGAGACCCAGTACTTC.